The 25 T cell receptor beta chains in this list originate from one sample, sequenced in a study of cytomegalovirus exposure and HLA in healthy donors. The PCR used 60 Vbeta and 13 Jbeta primers. TCRdb's copy holds only in-frame clones and misses some; the assay was immunoSEQ multiplex PCR. The table shows roughly 130,000 clones, with around 8.5% occurring only once. The sequenced sample was PBMCs. The receptors come from a middle-aged man in good health and CMV-seronegative.

This clone was seen only a few times. The CDR3 spells CATQGSGELFF. The CDR3 nucleotides are TGTGCCACACAGGGAAGCGGGGAGCTGTTTTTT. The rearrangement uses TRBV13 and TRBJ2-2; maybe TRBD1 (6 bases). Germline assignment: CDR1 PRHDT and CDR2 FYEKMQ (reference sequence). The V gene lost 10 bases and the J gene lost 7 bases, with 10 bases spanning the gap. The CDR3 is 11 residues long.

This clone has only a few counts. The chain couples TRBV19 to TRBJ2-7; possible D gene TRBD1, 6 bases. CDR1 LNHDA and CDR2 SQIVND come from the germline V gene (reference sequence). The CDR3 has 15 residues. V lost 5 bases, J lost 4 bases, and 18 bases lay in between. CDR3 sequence: CASSLHPGQQYEQYF. In DNA, the CDR3 is TGTGCCAGTAGTCTCCACCCCGGACAGCAGTACGAGCAGTACTTC.

A single count supports this clone. The J gene is TRBJ2-1, the V gene TRBV9; 7 bases agree with TRBD2. Trimming at V came to 0 bases and at J to 12 bases, leaving 15 bases not matched to a gene. The germline CDR1 and CDR2 sequences are SGDLS and YYNGEE. CDR3 length: 16 residues. CDR3 in DNA: TGTGCCAGCAGCGTAGATCGGACTAGAAGTGAATCTGTGCAGTTCTTC. Its translation is CASSVDRTRSESVQFF.

This chain uses TRBV19 with TRBJ2-2, with a possible D match to TRBD1 (6 bases). V lost 4 bases, J lost 4 bases, and 13 bases lay in between. The V gene's germline CDR1 is LNHDA and CDR2 SQIVND (reference sequence). The CDR3 is 15 residues long. This CDR3 reads CASSTGAGGTGELFF. CDR3 DNA: TGTGCCAGTAGTACAGGGGCTGGAGGCACCGGGGAGCTGTTTTTT.

V gene TRBV18 combines with J gene TRBJ2-1, with D possibly TRBD2 on 6 matching bases. The CDR3 is 14 amino acids. Germline-derived CDR1 and CDR2 are KGHSH and LQKENI. Trimming left V 1 base short and J 3 bases short, with 7 bases between. This CDR3 is CASSPRGVYNEQFF. In DNA, the CDR3 is TGTGCCAGCTCACCACGGGGGGTCTACAATGAGCAGTTCTTC.

In its sample, this clone was seen a few times. This chain uses TRBV4-1 with TRBJ2-5, with 8 bases matching TRBD2. The CDR3 length is 14 residues. Trimming removed 3 bases from V and 5 bases from J; junction bases left unmatched: 5. CDR1 is MGHRA and CDR2 is YSYEKL in the germline V gene. The CDR3 loop reads CASSQTGGPETQYF. For the CDR3, the DNA is TGCGCCAGCAGCCAGACGGGGGGGCCGGAGACCCAGTACTTC.

V gene TRBV9 combines with J gene TRBJ2-3, with 8 bases lining up with TRBD2. CDR3 length: 16 residues. Per germline, CDR1 SGDLS and CDR2 YYNGEE. The ends lost 3 bases at V and 5 bases at J; junction bases unmatched: 11. The CDR3 sequence is CASSAATGLALDTQYF. DNA for the CDR3: TGTGCCAGCAGCGCCGCGACCGGACTAGCTTTAGATACGCAGTATTTT.

J is TRBJ2-1 and V is TRBV4-1; 10 nucleotides line up with TRBD2. The CDR3 covers 18 residues. The germline CDR1 and CDR2 sequences are MGHRA and YSYEKL. V shed 1 base and J 7 bases; nucleotides not matched to a gene: 13. The CDR3 here is CASSQGGASGGPGNEQFF. CDR3 nucleotides: TGCGCCAGCAGCCAAGGGGGGGCTAGCGGGGGCCCCGGGAATGAGCAGTTCTTC.

The sample holds a few counts of this clone. The chain employs TRBV19 and TRBJ1-6, with no clear D. Germline CDR1 reads LNHDA; CDR2 reads SQIVND (reference sequence). This CDR3 has 16 amino acids. Trimming left V 1 base short and J 0 bases short, with 7 bases between. This chain's CDR3 is CASSIAESSYNSPLHF. The CDR3 DNA reads TGTGCCAGTAGTATAGCGGAGAGCTCCTATAATTCACCCCTCCACTTT.

V usage is TRBV5-8 and J usage is TRBJ1-3; D not certain. Looked up from germline, CDR1 is SGHTS and CDR2 is YDEGEE. The V end was cut by 4 bases, the J end by 0 bases, with 11 bases between. The CDR3 has 15 residues. Written as DNA, the CDR3 is TGTGCCAGCAGCAGACGGGATTTCTCTGGAAACACCATATATTTT. Protein product: CASSRRDFSGNTIYF.

This clone was seen more than once but under ten times. The CDR3 DNA follows: TGTGCCAGCAGTTACACAACAGGGAACTCCTATGGCTACACCTTC. This sequence encodes CASSYTTGNSYGYTF. V usage is TRBV6-5 and J usage is TRBJ1-2; D is perhaps TRBD1 (6 bases). Trimming removed 2 bases at V and 4 bases at J, with 14 bases between. This CDR3 is built from 15 residues. Germline V gives CDR1 MNHEY, CDR2 SVGAGI.

The chain carries TRBV5-6 and TRBJ1-5; D is undetermined. This CDR3 spans 12 amino acids. With 0 bases removed from V and 4 bases from J, the gap between germline ends came to 2 bases. Germline CDR1 reads SGHDT; CDR2 reads YYEEEE. CDR3 sequence reads: CASSLANQPQHF. Here the CDR3 DNA reads TGTGCCAGCAGCTTGGCAAATCAGCCCCAGCATTTT.

V is TRBV6-4 and J is TRBJ1-1; D remains ambiguous. CDR3 length equals 8 residues. Germline V gene data show CDR1 as MRHNA and CDR2 as SNTAGT. V was clipped by 7 bases and J by 11 bases, with 5 bases between them. The CDR3 spells CASNMAFF. In DNA form, the CDR3 reads TGTGCCAGCAATATGGCTTTCTTT.

V is TRBV9 and J is TRBJ2-7, with D tentatively TRBD2 (6 bases). This CDR3 comprises 15 residues. V lost 4 bases to trimming and J lost 5 bases, with 19 bases between them. Germline values: CDR1 SGDLS, CDR2 YYNGEE. The CDR3 reads CASSPRGGTSNEQYF. In nucleotides, the CDR3 is TGTGCCAGCAGCCCTCGTGGAGGGACGAGCAACGAGCAGTACTTC.

This chain joins TRBV6-6 and TRBJ2-5; 9 positions match TRBD1. With the DNA end fitting TRBJ2-7 better, the J assignment may be wrong. This CDR3 contains 15 residues. CDR1 MNHNY and CDR2 SVGAGI come from the germline V gene (reference sequence). The CDR3 sequence: CASSTPGQGRGEQYF. CDR3 coding DNA: TGTGCCAGCAGTACTCCGGGACAGGGCAGAGGCGAGCAGTACTTC.

This clone was counted a few times. V and J are TRBV19 and TRBJ2-7; 9 positions agree with TRBD1. The ends lost 5 bases at V and 6 bases at J; junction bases unmatched: 11. There are 15 residues in the CDR3. Germline V lookup: CDR1 LNHDA, CDR2 SQIVND (reference sequence). For the CDR3, the DNA is TGTGCCAGTAGTGTCGGACAGGGGATGGGAGGCGAGCAGTACTTC. Protein: CASSVGQGMGGEQYF.

This chain joins TRBV10-3 and TRBJ1-6, with D perhaps matching TRBD1 (5 bases). CDR3 length: 14 amino acids. Germline assignment: CDR1 ENHRY and CDR2 SYGVKD. The germline V and J ends were trimmed by 0 bases and 7 bases, with 7 bases remaining between them. This chain's CDR3 is CAISESRTNSPLHF. Here the CDR3 DNA reads TGTGCCATCAGTGAGTCCCGGACAAATTCACCCCTCCACTTT.

In its sample, this clone was seen a few times. The rearrangement links TRBV27 to TRBJ2-1, with 11 bases identical to TRBD1. J gave up 7 bases and V 4 bases, and 3 bases lay outside the gene matches. The CDR3 length is 14 residues. Germline assignment: CDR1 MNHEY and CDR2 SMNVEV (reference sequence). This CDR3 is CASSWDRGRNEQFF. The CDR3 coding sequence is TGTGCCAGCAGTTGGGACAGGGGGAGGAATGAGCAGTTCTTC.

About this clone itself: The sample carries other DNA sequences with the same CDR3. This chain links TRBV13 with TRBJ2-7, with a weak D call TRBD1 (5 bases). The CDR3 totals 16 residues. The V end was cut by 5 bases, the J end by 0 bases, with 17 bases between. Germline CDR1 is PRHDT and CDR2 is FYEKMQ (reference sequence). Written as DNA, the CDR3 is TGTGCCAGCAGCGGAATTCAGGGAACCCTCTCCTACGAGCAGTACTTC. Amino acids: CASSGIQGTLSYEQYF.

The chain employs TRBV6-6 and TRBJ2-1; tentative D call: TRBD1 (7 bases). The germline gives CDR1 MNHNY, CDR2 SVGAGI (reference sequence). The CDR3 consists of 14 residues. Trimming cost V 6 bases and J 3 bases, with 12 bases left between them. The CDR3, as DNA: TGTGCCAGCAGGACGCAGGGGGGCTACAATGAGCAGTTCTTC. It codes for CASRTQGGYNEQFF.

This clone was detected only a few times. The chain carries TRBV29-1 and TRBJ2-7; TRBD1 is a possible D gene (6 bases). Deletions cut 6 bases from V and 1 base from J, with 13 bases between. The CDR3 spans 13 residues. CDR1 and CDR2 (germline): SQVTM, ANQGSEA. CDR3 region: CSVQDRSSYEQYF. Written as DNA, the CDR3 is TGCAGCGTGCAAGACAGGTCGTCCTACGAGCAGTACTTC.

V and J are TRBV11-2 and TRBJ2-7; D possibly corresponds to TRBD1 (6 bases). V was trimmed by 5 bases and J by 0 bases, leaving 11 bases between them. The CDR3 runs to 14 residues. Germline assignment: CDR1 SGHAT and CDR2 FQNNGV. The CDR3 bases are TGTGCCAGCAGCCACCCAGGGGACTCCTACGAGCAGTACTTC. This translates into CASSHPGDSYEQYF.

The sample holds a few counts of this clone. The V and J genes are TRBV5-4 and TRBJ2-1, with TRBD2 matching 12 bases. The trim removed 4 bases at V and 1 base at J, leaving 3 bases unmatched. The CDR3 contains 16 residues. Germline CDR1 is SGHNT and CDR2 is YYREEE (reference sequence). The CDR3 region is CASSLAGGPSYNEQFF. The CDR3 nucleotides read TGTGCCAGCAGCCTAGCGGGGGGGCCTTCCTACAATGAGCAGTTCTTC. Variable domain in full (rest from reference TRBV5-4 and TRBJ2-1): ETGVTQSPTHLIKTRGQQVTLRCSSQSGHNTVSWYQQALGQGPQFIFQYYREEENGRGNFPPRFSGLQFPNYSSELNVNALELDDSALYLCASSLAGGPSYNEQFFGPGTRLTVL.

This clone was seen more than once but under ten times. CDR3 sequence reads: CASSQDNRTPGRYEQYF. The CDR3 DNA reads TGCGCCAGCAGCCAAGATAATAGGACCCCGGGGAGGTACGAGCAGTACTTC. The gene calls are TRBV4-3 and TRBJ2-7; D perhaps matches TRBD2 (6 bases). Germline CDR1 and CDR2: LGHNA and YSLEER. The CDR3 is made up of 17 amino acids. V was trimmed by 0 bases and J by 4 bases, leaving 19 bases between them.

The rearrangement joins TRBV10-1 to TRBJ1-1; a weak D match, TRBD1 (5 bases). CDR1 and CDR2 from the germline V gene are WNHNN and SYGVQD (reference sequence). The CDR3 is 16 residues long. V was clipped by 3 bases and J by 0 bases, with 14 bases between them. CDR3 protein: CASSEWQGGMNTEAFF. The CDR3 DNA reads as TGCGCCAGCAGTGAATGGCAGGGTGGAATGAACACTGAAGCTTTCTTT.